This TCR beta chain was sequenced for a study of blood T cell repertoires in COVID-19 (dated by TCRdb to between 2020 and 2021). Study-wide context: The collaborator samples originated in the United States, Italy and Spain and spanned the acute and convalescent phases of COVID-19. The samples were drawn from the first 160 participants of the ongoing ImmuneRACE study and from under 1,500 subjects provided by 6 global collaborators. The repertoires were released in a freely available public database meant as a resource for research on the immune response to SARS-CoV-2. Subjects who had been exposed to COVID-19, were actively infected with it, or had recovered from it provided the deeply sampled blood TCRbeta repertoires that made up the dataset. The prospective study material was composed of cDNA or gDNA derived from T cells, B-cell-depleted T cells, or PBMCs. Where available, HLA class I and class II types were taken from metadata supplied by the sample provider and were not determined by assay-based typing. Nearly every sample came with metadata listing a de-identified subject ID, COVID-19 status, age in years and sex.

One collaborating source in Seattle enrolled patients while the patients were actively infected and followed the patients over time throughout the course of disease. Whole blood was collected in K2EDTA tubes by collaborating institutions according to the institutions' own protocols. For TCRbeta analysis, collaborators shipped samples as frozen whole blood, isolated PBMCs, or DNA extracted from either of those sample types. The junction carries 7 bases between V and J, which are trimmed by 1 base and 2 bases respectively. From a lookup of the germline V gene, CDR1 and CDR2 are SGHDT and YYEEEE. The CDR3 starts with the cysteine, ends with the phenylalanine, and has 13 residues. This entry keeps only the CDR3 DNA: 39 bases, framed from base 1. The immunoSEQ Assay, a bias-controlled multiplex PCR, was used to amplify TCRbeta CDR3 regions from genomic DNA. Processing in the source paper ran as follows. Nucleated cell counts per sample were estimated from amplification of reference gene primers within the assay. To quantify the absolute abundance of each unique TCRbeta CDR3 rearrangement, sequence reads were collapsed and filtered. For each sample, productive Simpson clonality was calculated as the square root of Simpson's diversity index across productive rearrangements. TCRdb provides this immuneACCESS table in a form limited to in-frame rearrangements. Some clones are lacking; in checked studies, under half of them reflect an unresolved V gene, and why the rest are absent is not known. The DNA gave D and trimming, while V, J and clone size come from that table. This sample gives about 230,000 clones in total; around 84% of them show up just once. Jointly, the top ten make up 11% of the sample.

Concerning this clone itself: There is no known antigen for this receptor. No qualities accompany the bases; no much larger clone lies one base away.

The study at large found these results: The quantity of clinical and demographic metadata differed by source and by participant and was supplied without curation.

The TCR sequence derives from a man in his fifties or sixties with COVID-19, enrolled during active disease. This chain joins TRBV5-6 to TRBJ2-7; a tentative D call is TRBD1 (6 bases match). Sequencing was carried out using peripheral blood. The encoded CDR3 is CASSLYRAYEQYF. The DNA is TGTGCCAGCAGCTTGTACAGGGCCTACGAGCAGTACTTC.